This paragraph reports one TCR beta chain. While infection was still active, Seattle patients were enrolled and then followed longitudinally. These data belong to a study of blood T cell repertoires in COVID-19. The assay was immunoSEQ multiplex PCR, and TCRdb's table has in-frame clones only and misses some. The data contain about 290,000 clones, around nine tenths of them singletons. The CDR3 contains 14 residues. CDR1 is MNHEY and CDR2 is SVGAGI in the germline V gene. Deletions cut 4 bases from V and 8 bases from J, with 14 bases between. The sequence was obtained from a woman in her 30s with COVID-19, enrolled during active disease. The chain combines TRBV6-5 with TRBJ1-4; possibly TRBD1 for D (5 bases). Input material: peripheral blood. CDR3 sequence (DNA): TGTGCCAGCAGTTTTGGCAGGGTGGGGGAAAAACTGTTTTTT. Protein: CASSFGRVGEKLFF.